This entry lists 27 T cell receptor beta chains sequenced from one sample in a study of cytomegalovirus exposure and HLA in healthy donors. The PCR was carried out with 60 Vbeta primers and 13 Jbeta primers. Sequencing used immunoSEQ multiplex PCR; TCRdb keeps in-frame clones, though not all of them. This sample has about 200,000 clones, with 75% to 85% found just once. The material sequenced was PBMCs. The source of these receptors is a woman aged 50 to 60 in good health and CMV-seronegative.

V gene TRBV7-9 combines with J gene TRBJ1-2; 11 bases match TRBD1. V shed 8 bases, J shed 4 bases, and the junction held 3 bases outside the gene matches. Germline lookup yields CDR1 SEHNR and CDR2 FQNEAQ (reference sequence). CDR3 size: 13 residues. The CDR3 protein is CASGQGAGYGYTF. CDR3 DNA: TGTGCCAGCGGACAGGGGGCGGGCTATGGCTACACCTTC.

V usage is TRBV7-6 and J usage is TRBJ2-2, with D perhaps TRBD2 (6 bases). Germline CDR1 is SGHVS and CDR2 is FNYEAQ. The CDR3 covers 14 residues. V gave up 6 bases and J gave up 4 bases, with 12 bases separating them. The CDR3 bases are TGTGCCAGCAGGAGACTAGGTAGCACCGGGGAGCTGTTTTTT. It specifies CASRRLGSTGELFF.

In its sample, this clone was seen a few times. This rearrangement joins TRBV7-8 to TRBJ1-5; D is undetermined. V was pared by 2 bases and J by 3 bases, with 11 bases between. Germline-derived CDR1 and CDR2 are SGHVS and FQNEAQ. The CDR3 is made up of 15 amino acids. The CDR3 DNA sequence: TGTGCCAGCAGCTTAAGGAGGTTCGACAATCAGCCCCAGCATTTT. Its protein is CASSLRRFDNQPQHF.

The chain employs TRBV7-8 and TRBJ2-1, with TRBD2 matching over 7 bases. The CDR3 consists of 13 residues. J lost 7 bases, V lost 5 bases, and 5 bases had no gene match. CDR1 and CDR2 (germline): SGHVS, FQNEAQ. The CDR3 sequence is CASSQTSLNEQFF. The DNA of the CDR3 is TGTGCCAGCAGCCAGACTAGCTTAAATGAGCAGTTCTTC. The complete variable domain, with remaining parts taken from reference TRBV7-8 and TRBJ2-1, reads GAGVSQSPRYKVAKRGQDVALRCDPISGHVSLFWYQQALGQGPEFLTYFQNEAQLDKSGLPSDRFFAERPEGSVSTLKIQRTQQEDSAVYLCASSQTSLNEQFFGPGTRLTVL.

This clone was seen just once. V usage is TRBV7-9 and J usage is TRBJ1-3; TRBD1 is a possible D gene (6 bases). The CDR3 is made up of 18 amino acids. The V end lost 5 bases, the J end lost 0 bases, and 20 bases lay between the germline ends. Germline CDR1 is SEHNR and CDR2 is FQNEAQ (reference sequence). The CDR3, as DNA: TGTGCCAGCAGCCCCCTAGGACAGTCTCCGAGCTCTGGAAACACCATATATTTT. This translates into CASSPLGQSPSSGNTIYF.

The CDR3 loop is CAISGMGGSSYEQYF. CDR3 sequence (DNA): TGTGCCATCTCGGGGATGGGAGGGAGTTCCTACGAGCAGTACTTC. The chain links TRBV10-3 to TRBJ2-7, with 7 bases aligning to TRBD2. The CDR3 length is 15 residues. Germline values: CDR1 ENHRY, CDR2 SYGVKD. V lost 8 bases and J lost 1; bases outside the gene matches: 11.

This clone was counted between two and nine times. This chain uses TRBV18 with TRBJ2-2, with 9 bases that match TRBD1. The germline CDR1 and CDR2 sequences are KGHSH and LQKENI. Trimming at V came to 5 bases and at J to 6 bases, leaving 13 bases not matched to a gene. CDR3 size: 17 residues. This CDR3 reads CASSNIAGTGPAGELFF. Here the CDR3 DNA reads TGTGCCAGCTCAAATATCGCCGGGACAGGGCCCGCCGGGGAGCTGTTTTTT.

V usage is TRBV19 and J usage is TRBJ2-7, with 12 bases fitting TRBD2. The CDR3 consists of 15 residues. Germline V lookup: CDR1 LNHDA, CDR2 SQIVND (reference sequence). The junction had 5 bases not matched to a gene; V was cut back by 6 bases and J by 2 bases. CDR3 loop: CASRELAGGPYEQYF. As DNA, the CDR3 is TGTGCCAGTAGAGAACTAGCGGGAGGCCCCTACGAGCAGTACTTC.

The chain has TRBV11-2 and TRBJ2-7, with TRBD1 matching over 7 bases. With V trimmed by 2 bases and J by 4 bases, 2 bases remained unmatched. The germline CDR1 and CDR2 sequences are SGHAT and FQNNGV. This CDR3 has 13 amino acids. The chain's CDR3 is CASSLQQGYEQYF. The DNA for the CDR3 is TGTGCCAGCAGCTTACAACAGGGGTACGAGCAGTACTTC.

J is TRBJ1-1 and V is TRBV5-1, with 7 bases fitting TRBD1. This CDR3 comprises 16 residues. Germline loops: CDR1 SGHRS, CDR2 YFSETQ. The J segment lost 4 bases and the V segment lost 0 bases, leaving 9 bases of the junction unmatched. Here the CDR3 DNA reads TGCGCCAGCAGCTTGGCCCTGGGACAGTTTCTCACTGAAGCTTTCTTT. It yields the protein CASSLALGQFLTEAFF.

V gene TRBV7-9 combines with J gene TRBJ2-3; 13 nucleotides align to TRBD2. Trimming cost V 5 bases and J 3 bases; bases outside gene matches: 8. There are 17 residues in the CDR3. Germline CDR1 reads SEHNR; CDR2 reads FQNEAQ (reference sequence). The CDR3 here is CASSPLRLAGGTDTQYF. For the CDR3, the DNA is TGTGCCAGCAGCCCCCTCCGACTAGCGGGAGGTACAGATACGCAGTATTTT.

The chain employs TRBV18 and TRBJ1-2; 7 nucleotides agree with TRBD1. The CDR3 loop spans 16 amino acids. Germline trimming cut 1 base from V and 0 bases from J; bases unmatched to any gene: 5. Germline values: CDR1 KGHSH, CDR2 LQKENI. DNA for the CDR3: TGTGCCAGCTCACCACTGGGTAGGGGGCCTAACTATGGCTACACCTTC. It translates to CASSPLGRGPNYGYTF.

The chain links TRBV29-1 to TRBJ1-2, with D perhaps matching TRBD1 (5 bases). In germline, CDR1 is SQVTM, CDR2 ANQGSEA. CDR3 length equals 13 residues. V was pared by 2 bases and J by 3 bases, with 10 bases between. CDR3 coding DNA: TGCAGCGTTGAAAAGGGAGGGGACTATGGCTACACCTTC. It is translated as CSVEKGGDYGYTF.

This clone was seen a single time. The chain recombines TRBV5-1 with TRBJ2-1, with 7 bases fitting TRBD2. The CDR3 runs to 16 residues. Trimming removed 4 bases from V and 2 bases from J; junction bases left unmatched: 9. Germline CDR1 reads SGHRS; CDR2 reads YFSETQ. The CDR3 region has the DNA TGCGCCAGCAGCCCGGGGGGTGTGGGAACCTACAATGAGCAGTTCTTC. This codes for CASSPGGVGTYNEQFF.

CDR3 nucleotides: TGTGCCACCACGCCTGGAGGGGGCCAGTACATTCAGTACTTC. The encoded protein is CATTPGGGQYIQYF. The chain is built from TRBV28 and TRBJ2-4, with D tentatively TRBD1 (7 bases). This CDR3 spans 14 amino acids. Germline lookup yields CDR1 MDHEN and CDR2 SYDVKM. The V end was cut by 10 bases, the J end by 8 bases, with 21 bases between. Combining the CDR3 with reference TRBV28 and TRBJ2-4 gives the whole variable domain DVKVTQSSRYLVKRTGEKVFLECVQDMDHENMFWYRQDPGLGLRLIYFSYDVKMKEKGDIPEGYSVSREKKERFSLILESASTNQTSMYLCATTPGGGQYIQYFGAGTRLSVL.

There are a few counts of this clone. The chain couples TRBV28 to TRBJ2-5; 11 bases are a match to TRBD2. The CDR3 runs to 16 residues. CDR1 MDHEN and CDR2 SYDVKM come from the germline V gene. J lost 9 bases, V lost 5 bases, and 14 bases had no gene match. The CDR3 spells CASSRIAGGLPTAQYF. CDR3 nucleotide sequence: TGTGCCAGCAGTCGAATAGCGGGAGGGCTCCCAACGGCCCAGTACTTC. Looking up the rest from reference TRBV28 and TRBJ2-5 gives the full variable domain: DVKVTQSSRYLVKRTGEKVFLECVQDMDHENMFWYRQDPGLGLRLIYFSYDVKMKEKGDIPEGYSVSREKKERFSLILESASTNQTSMYLCASSRIAGGLPTAQYFGPGTRLLVL.

The CDR3 nucleotides read TGTGCCAGCAGCTTAGGCCGTAGCGGGATAGAGACCCAGTACTTC. Translation gives CASSLGRSGIETQYF. The genes are TRBV7-8 and TRBJ2-5; 8 nucleotides agree with TRBD2. This CDR3 has 15 residues. V lost 1 base, J lost 4 bases, and 5 bases stayed unmatched. Germline assignment: CDR1 SGHVS and CDR2 FQNEAQ.

V is TRBV27 and J is TRBJ2-7; D is possibly TRBD2 (6 bases). This CDR3 contains 13 residues. The ends were cut back, 2 bases at V and 3 bases at J, with 8 bases in the middle. Per germline, CDR1 MNHEY and CDR2 SMNVEV (reference sequence). This CDR3 reads CASSLMGGYEQYF. The CDR3 bases are TGTGCCAGCAGTTTAATGGGAGGCTACGAGCAGTACTTC.

This chain's CDR3 is CASSLVSGTGGQETQYF. Here the CDR3 DNA reads TGTGCCAGCAGCTTAGTTTCCGGGACAGGGGGCCAAGAGACCCAGTACTTC. This sequence joins TRBV7-3 and TRBJ2-5, with 11 bases lining up with TRBD1. V lost 2 bases, J lost 1 base, and 6 bases stayed unmatched. The CDR3 is 17 amino acids. Germline V gene lookup returns CDR1 SGHTA and CDR2 FQGTGA.

The chain links TRBV5-1 to TRBJ2-5; 7 positions agree with TRBD2. The assigned J gene may be wrong: the sequence end matches TRBJ2-7 better. Germline V gives CDR1 SGHRS, CDR2 YFSETQ. The CDR3 is 13 amino acids. CDR3 region: CASSLRDYHEQYF. CDR3 sequence (DNA): TGCGCCAGCAGCTTGAGGGACTACCACGAGCAGTACTTC.

V and J are TRBV2 and TRBJ2-7, with D maybe TRBD1 (7 bases). The CDR3 is made up of 15 amino acids. V was clipped by 3 bases and J by 6 bases, with 18 bases between them. The germline V gene has CDR1 SNHLY and CDR2 FYNNEI. The DNA of the CDR3 is TGTGCCAGCAGTGACAGGGGGTACGCCGGGGGCGAGCAGTACTTC. This codes for CASSDRGYAGGEQYF.

This clone was counted between two and nine times. CDR3 nucleotides: TGTGCCTGGAGTATTACTAGCGGGATGCAGTTCTTC. Its translation: CAWSITSGMQFF. The V and J genes are TRBV30 and TRBJ2-1, with 10 bases matching TRBD2. The CDR3 is 12 amino acids. In germline, CDR1 is GTSNPN, CDR2 SVGIG (reference sequence). V gave up 2 bases and J gave up 12 bases; unmatched junction bases: 4.

The chain recombines TRBV28 with TRBJ1-1; 8 bases map to TRBD1. V lost 8 bases, J lost 3 bases, and 11 bases stayed unmatched. The CDR3 sequence is 15 residues long. CDR1 and CDR2 (germline): MDHEN, SYDVKM. The CDR3 nucleotides are TGTGCCAGCCCTACGCCAGGGGGCGCGGACACTGAAGCTTTCTTT. It yields the protein CASPTPGGADTEAFF.

The chain links TRBV11-2 to TRBJ2-5; TRBD2 might be the D (6 bases). Trimming left V 4 bases short and J 11 bases short, with 14 bases between. CDR3 length: 12 amino acids. Germline loops: CDR1 SGHAT, CDR2 FQNNGV. The DNA for the CDR3 is TGTGCCAGCAGCTCCCTCACGGGGGAGCAGTACTTC. It codes for CASSSLTGEQYF.

This chain joins TRBV2 and TRBJ2-4; TRBD1 matches 10 bases. Germline V gene lookup returns CDR1 SNHLY and CDR2 FYNNEI. V lost 3 bases, J lost 0 bases, and 14 bases stayed unmatched. The CDR3 is 20 residues long. CDR3 region: CASSESPLRTGGLAKNIQYF. In DNA form, the CDR3 reads TGTGCCAGCAGTGAGTCCCCCCTCCGGACAGGGGGACTAGCCAAAAACATTCAGTACTTC. Based on the CDR3 plus reference TRBV2 and TRBJ2-4, the full variable domain is EPEVTQTPSHQVTQMGQEVILRCVPISNHLYFYWYRQILGQKVEFLVSFYNNEISEKSEIFDDQFSVERPDGSNFTLKIRSTKLEDSAMYFCASSESPLRTGGLAKNIQYFGAGTRLSVL.

This clone was recorded once. Other DNA sequences in this sample translate to the same CDR3. The CDR3 DNA reads TGTGCCAGCTCACCGCCGGGACTAGCGGGAAAAGAGACCCAGTACTTC. Translation gives CASSPPGLAGKETQYF. The chain is built from TRBV18 and TRBJ2-5; TRBD2 agrees at 13 bases. Unmatched junction bases numbered 4, after V lost 3 bases and J lost 3 bases. Germline V gene sequence: CDR1 KGHSH, CDR2 LQKENI. The CDR3 spans 16 residues.

The J gene is TRBJ1-2, the V gene TRBV6-5, with D possibly being TRBD1 (5 bases). V shed 7 bases and J shed 0 bases, with 9 bases lying between them. This CDR3 is built from 13 residues. Per germline, CDR1 MNHEY and CDR2 SVGAGI. CDR3 bases: TGTGCCAGCACAACGGGGGCTAACTATGGCTACACCTTC. Encoded protein: CASTTGANYGYTF.